The entry that follows covers one T cell receptor (beta chain) sequence. The data stem from a study of T cells in Graves' hyperthyroidism and ophthalmopathy. Stable disease denoted Graves' hyperthyroidism without ophthalmopathy progression within 18 months. In patients aged 18 to 65, hyperthyroidism was newly diagnosed, with duration under 2 months. Clinicians diagnosed patients from clinical symptoms, serum thyroxine and TRAb, thyroid ultrasound and orbital computed tomography. The investigators amplified TCR beta CDR3 regions from RNA transcripts. When the TCR CDR3 underwent first-round RT-PCR, the HTBI primer set was used. TCRdb analysed the multiplex PCR reads with MiXCR anew, one entry per CDR3 protein. The sample includes about 350,000 distinct CDR3 sequences, more than 11% of them seen just once. The CDR3 runs 13 residues. Germline CDR1 SGHDT, CDR2 YYEEEE. Trimming removed 3 bases from V and 3 bases from J, with 8 bases in between.

Material: blood. The TCR comes from a woman in her thirties with Graves' hyperthyroidism. The gene calls are TRBV5-6 and TRBJ2-3; tentative D call: TRBD2 (5 bases). CDR3 protein: CASSWTFTDTQYF. The CDR3 DNA reads TGTGCCAGCAGCTGGACTTTTACAGATACGCAGTATTTT.